The rows below give T cell receptor beta chains drawn from one sample of a study of blood T cell repertoires in COVID-19. Generated by immunoSEQ multiplex PCR, the TCRdb table keeps only in-frame clones and is missing some. The sample has some 100,000 clones; approximately 80% are singletons. Sequenced sample: peripheral blood. Source of these receptors: a man aged 65 to 79 with active or convalescent COVID-19. The CDR3 runs from the conserved cysteine through the conserved F or W. A D gene is named only where the DNA matches it firmly. A row's size may be missing; if present it is once, few, many or a size class.

CDR3 length,D gene,clone size,J gene,V gene,CDR3 protein,CDR3 DNA
16,-,-,TRBJ1-2,TRBV5-6,CASSSLGPGIDYGYTF,TGTGCCAGCAGCTCCCTAGGGCCGGGAATAGACTATGGCTACACCTTC
15,TRBD1,-,TRBJ1-3,TRBV6-6,CASRGGQGYGNTIYF,TGTGCCAGCAGGGGGGGACAGGGATACGGAAACACCATATATTTT
13,-,-,TRBJ1-1,TRBV6-5,CASRRDTYTEAFF,TGTGCCAGCAGGCGAGACACCTACACTGAAGCTTTCTTT
14,-,-,TRBJ1-2,TRBV2,CASRGETGTYGYTF,TGTGCCAGCAGGGGCGAGACAGGCACCTATGGCTACACCTTC
18,-,once,TRBJ2-6,TRBV5-6,CASSPPGVSGTGANVLTF,TGTGCCAGCAGCCCCCCGGGGGTGTCAGGGACGGGGGCCAACGTCCTGACTTTC
14,-,-,TRBJ2-1,TRBV6-5,CASSYVLDYNEQFF,TGTGCCAGCAGTTATGTACTTGACTACAATGAGCAGTTCTTC
13,TRBD2,-,TRBJ2-7,TRBV7-2,CASSSSGSEEQYF,TGTGCCAGCAGCTCCAGCGGGAGCGAGGAGCAGTACTTC
15,-,few,TRBJ1-2,TRBV5-1,CASSFTVAALYGYTF,TGCGCCAGCAGCTTCACTGTGGCGGCCCTCTATGGCTACACCTTC
14,-,-,TRBJ1-2,TRBV5-4,CASSLGQFNYGYTF,TGTGCCAGCAGCTTGGGTCAGTTTAACTATGGCTACACCTTC
15,-,-,TRBJ2-6,TRBV28,CASSRLASGANVLTF,TGTGCCAGCAGCCGATTAGCCTCTGGGGCCAACGTCCTGACTTTC
13,-,-,TRBJ2-7,TRBV4-3,CASSRDTHYEQYF,TGCGCCAGCAGCCGGGACACCCACTACGAGCAGTACTTC
15,-,few,TRBJ1-1,TRBV5-5,CASSPVVSKNTEAFF,TGTGCCAGCAGCCCTGTCGTGTCTAAGAACACTGAAGCTTTCTTT
14,-,-,TRBJ1-1,TRBV27,CASSLRGYGTEAFF,TGTGCCAGCAGTTTACGAGGGTACGGTACTGAAGCTTTCTTT
15,-,-,TRBJ2-1,TRBV18,CASSPDGKGYNEQFF,TGTGCCAGCTCACCGGACGGGAAGGGATACAATGAGCAGTTCTTC
12,-,-,TRBJ2-7,TRBV6-2/TRBV6-3,CASSLGTPEQYF,TGTGCCAGCAGTCTCGGGACACCCGAGCAGTACTTC
15,TRBD2,-,TRBJ2-5,TRBV2,CASSERAGGQETQYF,TGTGCCAGCAGTGAAAGGGCGGGAGGCCAAGAGACCCAGTACTTC
14,TRBD1,-,TRBJ1-6,TRBV6-6,CASRTGGNNSPLHF,TGTGCCAGCAGGACAGGGGGCAATAATTCACCCCTCCACTTT
16,-,-,TRBJ2-2,TRBV28,CASSMGLGANTGELFF,TGTGCCAGCAGTATGGGCTTGGGCGCGAACACCGGGGAGCTGTTTTTT
15,TRBD1,-,TRBJ1-1,TRBV10-3,CATSRGQGDGTEAFF,TGTGCCACTTCCCGTGGACAGGGCGACGGTACTGAAGCTTTCTTT
13,-,-,TRBJ1-1,TRBV2,CASSEALNTEAFF,TGTGCCAGCAGTGAAGCCTTGAACACTGAAGCTTTCTTT
13,-,-,TRBJ2-1,TRBV7-9,CASRRGGMEEQFF,TGTGCCAGCAGGCGCGGCGGAATGGAGGAGCAGTTCTTC
17,-,-,TRBJ1-1,TRBV27,CASSSDKQGLGNTEAFF,TGTGCCAGCAGTTCCGACAAACAGGGATTAGGGAACACTGAAGCTTTCTTT
12,-,many,TRBJ1-1,TRBV2,CASSDQNTEAFF,TGTGCCAGCAGTGACCAGAACACTGAAGCTTTCTTT
16,-,-,TRBJ2-1,TRBV14,CASSQIAVGSYNEQFF,TGTGCCAGCAGCCAAATAGCGGTTGGCTCCTACAATGAGCAGTTCTTC
11,-,-,TRBJ2-7,TRBV12-3/TRBV12-4,CASSRRGEQYF,TGTGCCAGCAGCCGTAGGGGCGAGCAGTACTTC
15,-,-,TRBJ1-2,TRBV27,CASASPRGARYGYTF,TGTGCCAGCGCCTCCCCCCGGGGGGCTCGCTATGGCTACACCTTC
17,TRBD2,-,TRBJ2-7,TRBV7-9,CASSLAGLAGDLYEQYF,TGTGCCAGCAGCTTAGCCGGACTAGCGGGGGACCTCTACGAGCAGTACTTC
11,-,few,TRBJ1-1,TRBV10-2,CASTQGAEAFF,TGCGCCAGCACACAGGGCGCTGAAGCTTTCTTT
16,-,-,TRBJ1-3,TRBV28,CASSFLDYTPGNTIYF,TGTGCCAGCAGTTTTCTTGACTATACGCCCGGAAACACCATATATTTT
15,TRBD2,-,TRBJ2-1,TRBV5-1,CASSRRTSGHNEQFF,TGCGCCAGCAGCCGCCGGACTAGCGGACACAATGAGCAGTTCTTC
18,TRBD2,once,TRBJ2-1,TRBV19,CASSPRLAGGLVYNEQFF,TGTGCCAGTAGTCCCAGACTAGCGGGGGGCCTAGTTTACAATGAGCAGTTCTTC
15,TRBD1,-,TRBJ1-1,TRBV14,CASSLRTGRDTEAFF,TGTGCCAGCAGCCTAAGGACAGGTCGGGACACTGAAGCTTTCTTT
15,-,-,TRBJ2-7,TRBV7-2,CASSLAPEQGYEQYF,TGTGCCAGCAGCTTAGCCCCTGAACAGGGTTACGAGCAGTACTTC
14,-,-,TRBJ2-3,TRBV6-5,CASKASRDSDTQYF,TGTGCCAGCAAAGCTAGCAGAGATTCAGATACGCAGTATTTT
15,TRBD2,-,TRBJ2-3,TRBV7-9,CASSFGRGVTDTQYF,TGTGCCAGCAGCTTTGGTCGGGGGGTCACAGATACGCAGTATTTT
14,TRBD1,-,TRBJ2-7,TRBV30,CAWRSRDSSYEQYF,TGTGCCTGGAGGTCACGGGACAGCTCCTACGAGCAGTACTTC
15,TRBD2,-,TRBJ2-3,TRBV19,CASSPAGENPDTQYF,TGTGCCAGTAGTCCAGCGGGAGAAAACCCAGATACGCAGTATTTT